This T cell receptor beta chain was sequenced in a study of blood T cells in healthy people across ages. This clonotype was detected once. Researchers isolated at least 6.5 million PBMCs per sample. The CDR3 is 15 amino acids. Germline CDR1 DFQATT, CDR2 SNEGSKA (reference sequence). J lost 6 bases, V lost 3 bases, and 14 bases had no gene match. A J-beta primer mix and a sample-barcoded 5' primer were used in a second PCR of about 7 to 12 cycles. MiXCR, run by TCRdb on the 5' RACE reads, gives a single entry per CDR3 protein. This table holds fewer than 750,000 distinct CDR3 sequences, about 50% found once.

The sample consisted of blood. The source of this sequence is a woman of 80 years or more in good health. This rearrangement joins TRBV20-1 to TRBJ2-7, with 7 bases fitting TRBD1. This CDR3 is CSARDSFQGVVEQYF. The CDR3 coding sequence is TGCAGTGCTAGGGATTCCTTCCAGGGGGTTGTCGAGCAGTACTTC.